This entry is about one T cell receptor beta chain. Its target is unknown. Germline values: CDR1 LNHDA, CDR2 SQIVND (reference sequence). The ends lost 3 bases at V and 6 bases at J; junction bases unmatched: 10. The CDR3 is 15 amino acids. Profiling relied on immunoSEQ multiplex PCR, and the TCRdb table lists in-frame clones only, not all of them. Of about 68,000 clones in the sample, around 80% were seen once. These data are taken from a study of PD-1 blockade in mismatch repair-deficient tumors. TCRs were sequenced from a few patients responding to pembrolizumab. Study-level findings and limits: Tumor-resident clones, often absent from pretreatment blood, expanded after pembrolizumab and then contracted.

This material consisted of peripheral blood, taken 2 weeks after starting pembrolizumab. The sequence was collected from an adult with mismatch repair-deficient cancer. The V call is TRBV19, the J call TRBJ2-7; TRBD1 matches 8 bases. CDR3 in amino acids: CASSMVSTGAGEQYF. CDR3 bases: TGTGCCAGTAGTATGGTCTCGACAGGGGCCGGCGAGCAGTACTTC.